What follows is one T cell receptor (beta chain) and its context. This clone has just one count. Its antigen is unknown. Base qualities are missing; no much larger clone stands one base away. The germline V gene sets CDR1 to ENHRY and CDR2 to SYGVKD. The CDR3 spans 15 residues, from the cysteine through the phenylalanine. Just CDR3 DNA is preserved here, 45 bases in frame from base 1. V drops 0 bases and J drops 3 bases, leaving 10 bases in between. The sample comes from a study of control samples from healthy donors and cancer patients (dated by TCRdb to about 2020). Library construction relied on the immunoSEQ multiplex PCR assay. TCRdb re-hosts the immuneACCESS table, in-frame sequences only. Its copies lack some clones; in the studies checked, an unresolved V gene accounts for under half of them, and the cause for the rest is not known. For this sample there are fewer than 80,000 clones; around 90% appear just once. The leading ten clones occupy over 5% of the sample.

The chain joins TRBV10-3 to TRBJ2-3; the D segment might be TRBD1 or TRBD2, since each matches 6 bases. This clonotype was obtained from a man in his fifties or sixties with colorectal cancer. Sequences were obtained from PBMCs. The CDR3 corresponds to CAISESGGGTDTQYF. The DNA sequence reads TGTGCCATCAGTGAGTCAGGGGGAGGAACAGATACGCAGTATTTT.